This T cell receptor beta chain is from a study of cytomegalovirus exposure and HLA in healthy donors (dated by TCRdb to the late 2010s). Background on the whole study: In an earlier analysis of roughly 500 of the donors, approximately 300 Gb of sequence data and 95 million to 130 million unique TCR beta sequences from about 179 million T cells were reported. An early release covering about 600 HLA-typed donors comprised approximately 290 gigabases of sequencing data and some 79 million unique TCR sequences. Among the roughly 380 genotyped donors, about 83% belonged to the genetic ancestry cluster associated with self-reported Caucasian donors. The study aimed to test whether cataloging public T cell receptors could reveal signatures of past pathogen exposure. Using immunosequencing, the study profiled T cell repertoires from approximately 700 subjects and related those repertoires to cytomegalovirus serostatus. Besides the first cohort of 500 to 700 subjects, a separate validation cohort made up of roughly 120 different subjects was used. To predict cytomegalovirus infection status, the study brought together high-throughput TCR immunosequencing, statistical association of individual TCRs with disease status, and machine learning. A later analysis re-examined previously published TCR beta repertoires from over 500 donors and added high-resolution HLA genotyping to investigate patterns of TCR occurrence. Rather than using new phenotypic data, the later analysis identified candidate immune exposures from TCR beta sequences and from how often those sequences occurred across donors. To decide whether each TCR beta V gene segment behaved as functional or pseudogenic, an earlier analysis of approximately 590 of the donors relied on high-throughput TCR beta sequencing. Donor age, sex, ethnicity and CMV serostatus were compiled together with the repertoire data. In a later genetic analysis, genome-wide SNP genotypes for about three fifths of the 666 donors were used, and that subset was treated as a discovery cohort. Every repertoire in the discovery cohort had been generated on one and the same sequencing platform. Class I and class II HLA loci were covered by the typing at four-digit resolution. Typing coverage differed by locus: A, B, C, DRB1 and DQB1 were typed in roughly 629-630 donors, DQA1 in about 500, DPA1 in 606, and DPB1 in about 450. Because of strong linkage in the cohort, five DR-DQ haplotypes were treated as single units for association and clustering. Among 300 to 450 genotyped donors of the cohort, an average of about 240,000 unique TCR beta nucleotide sequences were sequenced per donor, approximately 20% of them non-productive.

The cohort comprised approximately 700 healthy bone marrow donors. At the time of sampling, every cohort member was nominally healthy, though immune exposures that went unrecorded were likely present. The donor tested CMV seropositive, placing the donor among the 310 or so seropositive members of the cohort. Every donor gave a peripheral blood sample, and the peripheral blood mononuclear cells from that sample were used for TCR beta sequencing. The Qiagen DNeasy Blood Extraction Kit was used to extract genomic DNA from the blood cell samples. This clone turned up a few times. The clone's antigen remains unknown. One base away there is no much larger clone; base qualities are not given. Trimming leaves V shorter by 1 base and J shorter by 4 bases, with the junction holding 9 bases beyond the gene matches. Taken from the germline V gene, the CDR1 and CDR2 loops are LGHNA and YNFKEQ. The CDR3 runs 17 residues from the cysteine to the phenylalanine. CDR3 DNA only is kept here, 51 bases in frame from base 1.

Points the paper makes about the study in general: Because some donors lacked HLA typing at each locus, the association tests relied only on the typed subset. Correlated functional status among segregating V segments might be attributable to linkage disequilibrium, but an unknown experimental factor could not be ruled out. Immune exposure information for the cohort was limited to CMV serostatus. According to a later analysis, most CMV-associated TCR beta chains appeared to be HLA-restricted, and the HLA associations seemed to be driven largely by CMV exposure. An association between a missense DCLRE1C variant and V-gene and J-gene trimming of TCR beta chains was found in a later genetic analysis and replicated in an independent cohort. It was suggested by the authors that the approach could potentially be generalized to other disease states and immunological phenotypes. Because counts were too low, 15 or so rarely observed V segments, including chromosome 9 orphons, were excluded from the earlier analysis of several hundred of the donors. An earlier analysis of approximately 540 of the donors showed that most TCR beta V segments appeared in productive rearrangements either about 87% or about 30% of the time, which broadly matched IMGT annotations. At a false discovery rate of 0.05, a later analysis linked under 20,000 TCR beta sequences to specific HLA alleles. Compared with the approximately 600-donor mean, donors in an Asian-associated ancestry cluster had fewer N-insertions in productive TCRs, according to a later genetic analysis. The study listed over 150 TCR beta chains as associated with cytomegalovirus. Sequencing depth was assumed to be roughly uniform across donors in the presence/absence analyses, though that assumption may not hold. In both the original and validation cohorts, the classifier was reported to diagnose cytomegalovirus status with high specificity and sensitivity. The sequencing pipeline was judged likely to have produced a cluster of highly shared sequence variants as a technical artifact. A further reported finding was that TCR beta sequences accurately predicted the HLA-A and HLA-B alleles for most subjects in the first cohort. A few of the identified cytomegalovirus-associated TCR beta chains were confirmed in vitro to be specific for cytomegalovirus antigens. Some IMGT-functional V segments, including TRBV6-2 and TRBV6-3, could not be distinguished by the 87-base-pair reads and were therefore excluded. In a later analysis, the rate of TCR association differed among HLA loci, with DRB1 alleles having the most associated TCRs and HLA-C alleles having the fewest. In this cohort, only TCR beta chains were sequenced, and detectable features were limited by the absence of alpha or paired-chain data. Most TCR sequences were seen in very few donors, while some public TCRs were found in many individuals. According to a later analysis, parvovirus B19, influenza, CMV and Epstein-Barr virus appeared linked to several top co-occurrence clusters. A later analysis found that HLA-associated TCR beta chains were more clonally expanded and had lower generation probabilities than equally common non-associated chains. Strong co-occurrence of HLA alleles, especially DR and DQ, made assigning TCR associations to individual alleles difficult.

The library relied on the immunoSEQ multiplex PCR assay. For the multiplex PCR, a mixture combining 60 forward primers for TCR Vbeta segments and 13 reverse primers for TCR Jbeta segments was used. A multiplex PCR assay on genomic DNA amplified the CDR3 region of rearranged TCR beta genes. The amplified TCR beta libraries were sequenced on the Illumina HiSeq System as 87-base-pair reads. In the original analysis: In a later analysis, tens of millions of unique TCR beta chains were counted across the roughly 700 repertoires, and approximately 9.9 million of these chains were shared by at least two donors. Raw reads were error-corrected and collapsed into unique sequences by a nearest-neighbor algorithm in which closely related sequences were merged to remove PCR and sequencing errors. CDR3 sequences were aligned to IMGT reference sequences to assign V, D and J gene segments. For a sequence to be retained, at least a six-nucleotide match to both a V gene segment and a J gene segment was required. A rearrangement was called productive if the CDR3 had no stop codons and remained in frame with V and J, and every other rearrangement was called non-productive. Following IMGT convention, CDR3 was defined as the stretch from the second conserved V-encoded cysteine up to the conserved J-encoded phenylalanine. In an earlier analysis of some 550 of the donors, sequences lacking an unambiguous match to a single V gene segment were excluded. In an earlier analysis of roughly 500 of the donors, V segments were called functional above 56.7% productive rearrangements and were called segregating when the between-donor standard deviation exceeded 5%. A statistical classification framework was built for diagnosing cytomegalovirus status from the catalog of TCR beta chain sequences. In a later analysis, V and J genes were assigned by comparing TCR nucleotide sequences against IMGT/GENE-DB human TR gene sequences. The TCRdist pipeline was used in a later analysis to assign CDR3 sequences and most-parsimonious VDJ recombination scenarios. In a later analysis, each TCR beta chain was defined by its CDR3 amino acid sequence together with its V-gene family, and reads without a unique V-gene family were excluded. As a way to deal with suspected cross-contamination and a sequencing artifact, a later analysis dropped 592 nucleotide sequences that were highly shared and had low generation probability. In a later analysis, a clonal expansion index for each public chain was calculated from normalized within-repertoire ranks of inferred template counts. Generation probabilities in a later analysis came from a VDJ recombination model fitted to out-of-frame rearrangements, and those results were checked against IGoR. In a later analysis, TCR-TCR, TCR-HLA and TCR-CMV co-occurrence was scored with hypergeometric tests, and a repertoire-size bias correction was applied to TCR pairs. In a later analysis, false discovery rates were estimated by permuting HLA or CMV assignments 20 times. In a later analysis, co-occurring TCRs were grouped using DBSCAN, with TCRdist sequence similarity added in when clustering inside HLA-allele-positive subsets. Repertoires with fewer than 30,000 or more than 120,000 public chains were left out of co-occurrence clustering, as were about 5 repertoires with anomalous nucleotide sharing. The table comes from immuneACCESS by way of TCRdb, which keeps in-frame sequences with V and J called. Part of the clones is missing from these tables; in studies checked, under half for an unresolved V gene and the rest for unknown reasons. That table supplies the V and J calls and clone size; D and trimming were determined from the DNA. For this sample there are over 150,000 clones; just over 75% appear just once. The top ten clones comprise 3.7% of the sample.

The V and J genes are TRBV4-2 and TRBJ2-3, with 9 bases in between that match TRBD2. The origin of this receptor is a woman aged 60 to 75 in good health and CMV-seropositive. The sequencing sample was made of PBMCs. CDR3 protein: CASSQVGAGGISDTQYF. The DNA sequence follows: TGTGCCAGCAGCCAAGTCGGAGCGGGGGGAATCTCAGATACGCAGTATTTT.